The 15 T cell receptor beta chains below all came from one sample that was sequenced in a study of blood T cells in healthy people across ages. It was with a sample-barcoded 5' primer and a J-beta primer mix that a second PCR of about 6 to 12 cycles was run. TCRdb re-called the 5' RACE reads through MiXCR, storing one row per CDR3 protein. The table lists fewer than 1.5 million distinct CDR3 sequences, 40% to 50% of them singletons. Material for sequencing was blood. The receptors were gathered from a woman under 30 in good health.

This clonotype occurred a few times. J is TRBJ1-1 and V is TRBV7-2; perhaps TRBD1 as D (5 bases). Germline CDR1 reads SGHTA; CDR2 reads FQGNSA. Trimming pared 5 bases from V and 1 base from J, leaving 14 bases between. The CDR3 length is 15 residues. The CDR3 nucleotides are TGTGCCAGCAGCCCGTCTTGGACAAGGAACACTGAAGCTTTCTTT. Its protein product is CASSPSWTRNTEAFF.

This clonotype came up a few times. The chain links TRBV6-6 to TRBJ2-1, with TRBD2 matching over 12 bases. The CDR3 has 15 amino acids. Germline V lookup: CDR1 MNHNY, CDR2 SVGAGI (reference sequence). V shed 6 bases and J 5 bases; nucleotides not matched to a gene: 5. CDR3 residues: CASSNRLAGDNEQFF. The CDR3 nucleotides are TGTGCCAGCAGCAACCGACTAGCGGGGGACAATGAGCAGTTCTTC.

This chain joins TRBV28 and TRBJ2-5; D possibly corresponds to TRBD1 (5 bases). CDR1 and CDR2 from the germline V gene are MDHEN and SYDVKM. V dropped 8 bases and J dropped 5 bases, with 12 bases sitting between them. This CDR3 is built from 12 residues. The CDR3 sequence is CASGWTRETQYF. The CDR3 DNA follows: TGTGCCAGCGGATGGACAAGGGAGACCCAGTACTTC.

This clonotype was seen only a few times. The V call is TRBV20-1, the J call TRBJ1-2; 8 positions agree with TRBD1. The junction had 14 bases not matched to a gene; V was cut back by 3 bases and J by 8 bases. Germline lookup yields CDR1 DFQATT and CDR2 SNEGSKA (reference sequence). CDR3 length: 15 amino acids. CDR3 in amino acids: CSARGSGQGARGYTF. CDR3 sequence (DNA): TGCAGTGCTAGGGGAAGTGGGCAGGGGGCAAGGGGCTACACCTTC.

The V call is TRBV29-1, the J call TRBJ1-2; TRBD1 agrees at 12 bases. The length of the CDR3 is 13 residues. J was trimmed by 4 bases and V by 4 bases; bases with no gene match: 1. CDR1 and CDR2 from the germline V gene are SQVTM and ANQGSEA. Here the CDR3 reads CSVGDRGPYGYTF. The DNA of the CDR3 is TGCAGCGTTGGGGACAGGGGGCCCTATGGCTACACCTTC.

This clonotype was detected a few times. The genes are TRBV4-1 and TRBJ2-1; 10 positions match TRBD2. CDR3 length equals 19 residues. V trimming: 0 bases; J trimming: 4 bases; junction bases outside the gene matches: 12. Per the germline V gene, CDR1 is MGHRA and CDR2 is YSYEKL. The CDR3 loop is CASSQDTAASGSVYNEQFF. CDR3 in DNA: TGCGCCAGCAGCCAAGATACCGCAGCTAGCGGGAGTGTATACAATGAGCAGTTCTTC.

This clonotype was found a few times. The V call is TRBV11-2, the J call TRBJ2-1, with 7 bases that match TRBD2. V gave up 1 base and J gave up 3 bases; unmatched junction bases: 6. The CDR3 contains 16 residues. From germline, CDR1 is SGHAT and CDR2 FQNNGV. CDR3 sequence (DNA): TGTGCCAGCAGCTTAGGGTTGGGGGGGTACTACAATGAGCAGTTCTTC. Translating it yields CASSLGLGGYYNEQFF.

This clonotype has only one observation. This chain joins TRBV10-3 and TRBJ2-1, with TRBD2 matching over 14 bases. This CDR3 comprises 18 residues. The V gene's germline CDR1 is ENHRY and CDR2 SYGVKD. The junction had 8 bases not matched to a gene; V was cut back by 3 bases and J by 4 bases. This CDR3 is CAISDGTSGGRGYNEQFF. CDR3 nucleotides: TGTGCCATCAGTGACGGGACTAGCGGGGGCCGAGGTTACAATGAGCAGTTCTTC.

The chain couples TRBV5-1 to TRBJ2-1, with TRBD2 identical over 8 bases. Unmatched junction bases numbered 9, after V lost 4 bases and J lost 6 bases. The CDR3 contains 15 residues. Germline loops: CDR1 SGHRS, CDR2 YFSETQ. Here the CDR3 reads CASSPSSGYSNEQFF. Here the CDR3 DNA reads TGCGCCAGCAGCCCCTCTAGCGGGTATAGCAATGAGCAGTTCTTC.

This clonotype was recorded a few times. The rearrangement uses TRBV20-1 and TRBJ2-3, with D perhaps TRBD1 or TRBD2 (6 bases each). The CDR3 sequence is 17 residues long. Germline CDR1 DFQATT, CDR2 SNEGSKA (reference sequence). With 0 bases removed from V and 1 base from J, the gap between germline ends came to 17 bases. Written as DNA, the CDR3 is TGCAGTGCTAGAGACGAGCTTGGACAGCGGGGCACAGATACGCAGTATTTT. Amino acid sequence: CSARDELGQRGTDTQYF.

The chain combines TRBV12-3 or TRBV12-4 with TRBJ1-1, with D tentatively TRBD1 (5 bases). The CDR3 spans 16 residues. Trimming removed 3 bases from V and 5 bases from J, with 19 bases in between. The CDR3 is CASSFMTVTPTTEAFF. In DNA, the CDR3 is TGTGCCAGCAGTTTTATGACAGTAACGCCCACTACTGAAGCTTTCTTT.

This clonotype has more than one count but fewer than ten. The CDR3 here is CASSLWSTDTQYF. CDR3 in DNA: TGTGCCAGCAGTTTATGGAGCACAGATACGCAGTATTTT. The chain has TRBV27 and TRBJ2-3, with D unclear. V shed 1 base and J shed 0 bases, with 2 bases lying between them. The CDR3 sequence is 13 residues long. In germline, CDR1 is MNHEY, CDR2 SMNVEV (reference sequence).

The CDR3 DNA sequence: TGTGCCACCCGGACAGGGGGAACCTACGAGCAGTACTTC. It specifies CATRTGGTYEQYF. J is TRBJ2-7 and V is TRBV2; TRBD1 matches at 10 bases. The V gene end was trimmed by 10 bases and the J gene end by 2 bases; junction bases not matched to a gene: 5. This CDR3 is built from 13 residues. Germline CDR1 reads SNHLY; CDR2 reads FYNNEI.

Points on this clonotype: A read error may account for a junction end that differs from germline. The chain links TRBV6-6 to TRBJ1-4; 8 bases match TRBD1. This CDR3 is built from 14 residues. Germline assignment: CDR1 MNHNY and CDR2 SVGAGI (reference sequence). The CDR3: CAGSDTGGNEKLFF. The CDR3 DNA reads TGTGCCGGCAGTGACACAGGGGGGAATGAAAAACTGTTTTTT.

The CDR3 sequence: CASSFRTGARTDTQYF. In nucleotides, the CDR3 is TGTGCCAGCAGTTTCCGGACAGGGGCTCGCACAGATACGCAGTATTTT. The gene calls are TRBV28 and TRBJ2-3; 9 bases are shared with TRBD1. The CDR3 runs to 16 residues. From germline, CDR1 is MDHEN and CDR2 SYDVKM. With V trimmed by 3 bases and J by 1 base, 5 bases remained unmatched.